A selection of T cell receptor beta chains follows, all from one sample in a study of cytomegalovirus exposure and HLA in healthy donors. Here immunoSEQ multiplex PCR was the method, and the copy in TCRdb shows in-frame clones only, minus some. Of 150,000 to 200,000 clones in the sample, roughly 79% were seen once. The sample comprised PBMCs. These receptors were taken from a woman aged 25 to 45 in good health and CMV-seropositive. The conserved cysteine and the conserved F or W are not part of the CDR3 here. Fields, in order: V gene, J gene, CDR3 length, D gene, CDR3 protein. D genes are given only for firm matches.

>TRBV7-6|TRBJ2-7|10|-
ASSLDRGGQY
>TRBV7-9|TRBJ2-5|13|-
ASKRTGTLQETQY
>TRBV4-3|TRBJ1-4|16|TRBD1
ASSHSPLRGRENEKLF
>TRBV19|TRBJ1-5|16|-
ASSIASEGIWHNQPQH
>TRBV19|TRBJ2-1|12|TRBD2
ASRWAGRAGEQF
>TRBV13|TRBJ1-2|12|-
ASSPDSLPYGYT
>TRBV28|TRBJ1-5|19|TRBD1
ASTESEMAGQILLTDQPQH
>TRBV7-2|TRBJ2-7|11|-
ASSREPSYEQY
>TRBV29-1|TRBJ1-1|13|-
SVEDGLSLNTEAF
>TRBV5-1|TRBJ2-5|13|TRBD2
ASSSGLAGQETQY
>TRBV30|TRBJ2-1|13|TRBD2
AWTLGLAGTNEQF
>TRBV2|TRBJ1-1|11|-
ASSIEENTEAF
>TRBV6-5|TRBJ1-2|13|-
ASSYGPSKDGGYT
>TRBV5-5|TRBJ1-2|13|-
ASSLLGAGRYGYT
>TRBV7-9|TRBJ2-3|14|TRBD2
ASTPRETLSTDTQY
>TRBV29-1|TRBJ2-3|12|TRBD1
SVGTGGLGDTQY
>TRBV27|TRBJ1-5|16|TRBD1
ASSLLPAGTGGNQPQH